The sequence of this T cell receptor beta chain was determined in a study of PD-L1 blockade in urothelial cancer (dated by TCRdb to about 2017). Regarding the complete study: All patients started therapy around 2014 and received atezolizumab 1,200 mg intravenously every 3 weeks. About nine tenths of the roughly 30 patients were males with bladder-origin urothelial cancer, and about 60% of the 29 reported a prior smoking history. An ECOG performance status of 0 or 1 was recorded for the patients, and 0 to 3 prior chemotherapy regimens had been received by the patients. Blood samples were analyzed at 3 weeks after treatment start (second dose) and at 6 weeks after treatment start. Blood samples gave median yields of about 140,000 T cells and more than 80,000 unique TCRs, along with a median clonality of about 0.084. The study, an exploratory multi-omic analysis, examined somatic, immune and clinical correlates of response to PD-L1 blockade with atezolizumab in urothelial cancer. Pretreatment tumor samples, along with matched peripheral blood collected serially before and after atezolizumab treatment, underwent TCR sequencing. Durable clinical benefit was defined as a progression-free survival longer than 6 months, and TCR features were additionally tested against progression-free survival and overall survival. In the same patients, pretreatment tumors underwent whole exome sequencing and RNA sequencing in addition to TCR sequencing. Durable clinical benefit was achieved by nine patients but not by the remaining 20. Pretreatment blood TCR-seq was available for about 27 patients, at least one posttreatment blood collection was obtained for approximately 25 patients, and tumor TCR-seq was available for approximately 25 patients. General conclusions and limits of the study: Improved progression-free and overall survival was found to be associated with pretreatment peripheral blood TCR clonality below the median. Patients with durable benefit showed greater expansion of tumor-associated TCR clones in peripheral blood 3 weeks after starting treatment (n = 22, p = 0.022). Because of the small sample size (n ≈ 30) and the many exploratory analyses performed, the results are intended to be regarded as hypothesis-generating.

A note on this clone: The target of this receptor is not known. No much larger clone is present one base from it, and per-base qualities are unavailable.

To estimate absolute template abundance from read counts, synthetic TCR analog templates were spiked into each PCR. Using the immunoSEQ assay, TCRbeta CDR3 regions were amplified from genomic DNA with bias-controlled V and J gene primers. Rearranged TCRbeta segments were sequenced at approximately 20X coverage. On the authors' methods: Clustering was used to correct sequencing errors, and CDR3s were annotated against IMGT to assign V, D and J genes. Downstream analyses used only productive TCRbeta rearrangements, leaving out any out-of-frame or stop-codon sequences. To compute clonality, Shannon entropy was normalized by the log of the number of unique productive sequences and then subtracted from one. Clones differing between time points or between blood and tumor were identified by Fisher's exact test with Benjamini-Hochberg correction at adjusted p below 0.01. TCRdb holds this immuneACCESS table with in-frame rearrangements only. Some clones are missing; in checked studies, unresolved V genes explain under half, and the rest has no known cause. V, J and clone size reflect that table, while D and trimming were determined from the DNA. The sample records around 47,000 clones, 82% of which are singletons. Clones ranked in the top ten supply roughly 13% of the sample.

The intended sense of this specimen's time point label: peripheral blood 6 weeks after treatment start. The cohort comprised 29 patients with locally advanced or metastatic urothelial carcinoma treated at Memorial Sloan Kettering on a trial protocol. Peripheral blood mononuclear cells were collected pretreatment and during treatment, with between 1 and 8 total time points obtained per patient. The Qiagen DNeasy Blood extraction kit was used to purify genomic DNA from total PBMCs and from tumor samples. PBMCs were collected pretreatment and during treatment, and were isolated and stored as previously described. From the germline V gene (reference sequence), CDR1 is SGHNT and CDR2 is YYREEE. The CDR3 runs 15 amino acids, cysteine and phenylalanine included. Only the CDR3 DNA stays, 45 bases, in frame from base 1. Trimmed from V: 4 bases; trimmed from J: 0 bases; junction bases lacking a gene match: 6.

The clonotype was recovered from a man aged 55 to 69 with urothelial cancer. This chain is built from TRBV5-4 and TRBJ1-1, with 7 bases aligning to TRBD1. The sample in question was PBMCs, obtained around atezolizumab (anti-PD-L1) treatment. The DNA sequence is as follows: TGTGCCAGCAGCCCCAGGGGGACCCTGAACACTGAAGCTTTCTTT. Its protein is CASSPRGTLNTEAFF.